This T cell receptor (beta chain) was found in a study of blood T cell repertoires in COVID-19. Study context: Samples taken during acute and convalescent COVID-19 were collected in the United States, Italy and Spain. In each case, the material was cDNA or gDNA derived from T cells, B-cell-depleted T cells, or PBMCs.

Original processing methods: Estimated nucleated cell counts came from reference gene primer amplification. Some clones are missing from TCRdb's copy, which holds only in-frame ones; the method was immunoSEQ multiplex PCR. The DNA was the basis for D and trimming; V, J and clone size are from that table. Among 100,000 or so clones listed, around 90% were seen once. Germline V gives CDR1 SNHLY, CDR2 FYNNEI. CDR3 length: 13 residues. Trimming took 9 bases from V and 0 from J, leaving 12 bases between them. The sequenced sample consisted of peripheral blood. The receptor was isolated from a human donor with active COVID-19. The donor label of this sample is uncertain. The J gene is TRBJ2-7, the V gene TRBV2, with D hard to call. The CDR3 spells CASHDGFSYEQYF. The CDR3 bases are TGTGCCAGTCATGACGGGTTCTCCTACGAGCAGTACTTC.